The 16 T cell receptor beta chains below all came from one sample that was sequenced in a study of blood T cell repertoires in COVID-19. The method was immunoSEQ multiplex PCR; TCRdb's version includes in-frame clones alone and lacks a portion of them. The sample has over 150,000 clones, approximately 84% seen once. Material: PBMCs or T cells enriched from blood (not recorded which). These receptors all come from a man aged 35-49 years who had recovered from COVID-19.

CDR3 loop: CASSQGQFNEKLFF. CDR3 nucleotide sequence: TGCGCCAGCAGCCAAGGACAGTTTAATGAAAAACTGTTTTTT. The chain links TRBV4-3 to TRBJ1-4, with D maybe TRBD1 (5 bases). V lost 1 base to trimming and J lost 4 bases, with 7 bases between them. The CDR3 spans 14 residues. Germline-derived CDR1 and CDR2 are LGHNA and YSLEER.

The chain couples TRBV21-1 to TRBJ1-2; the table names TRBD1, a call not compared with the DNA. TRBV21-1 has pseudogene status. CDR3 length: 14 amino acids. The CDR3, as DNA: TGTGCCAGCAACGGACAGGGGACAACGGGGGGCTACACCTTC. This encodes CASNGQGTTGGYTF.

The gene calls are TRBV28 and TRBJ1-2, with D perhaps matching TRBD1 (6 bases). V was trimmed by 8 bases and J by 1 base, leaving 17 bases between them. The CDR3 totals 15 residues. Germline CDR1 and CDR2: MDHEN and SYDVKM. The CDR3 DNA follows: TGTGCCAGCCTCTTCCGGGGGGCGTTTAACTATGGCTACACCTTC. It specifies CASLFRGAFNYGYTF.

This clone was recorded a few times. Written as DNA, the CDR3 is TGTGCCAGCGGCCGGGACAGGTCTGGCTATGGCTACACCTTC. Its translation is CASGRDRSGYGYTF. The J gene is TRBJ1-2, the V gene TRBV2, with 8 bases matching TRBD1. The CDR3 length is 14 residues. Unmatched junction bases numbered 9, after V lost 8 bases and J lost 4 bases. The germline V gene has CDR1 SNHLY and CDR2 FYNNEI.

The gene calls are TRBV7-9 and TRBJ1-5; 8 bases align to TRBD1. V was pared by 4 bases and J by 7 bases, with 3 bases of the junction left unmatched. The CDR3 covers 13 residues. Germline-derived CDR1 and CDR2 are SEHNR and FQNEAQ (reference sequence). The CDR3 coding sequence is TGTGCCAGCAGCTACAGGGGGGACCAGCCCCAGCATTTT. The encoded protein is CASSYRGDQPQHF. The full variable domain, completed using reference TRBV7-9 and TRBJ1-5, is DTGVSQNPRHKITKRGQNVTFRCDPISEHNRLYWYRQTLGQGPEFLTYFQNEAQLEKSRLLSDRFSAERPKGSFSTLEIQRTEQGDSAMYLCASSYRGDQPQHFGDGTRLSIL.

This clone has a single count. The chain employs TRBV5-1 and TRBJ2-4; 10 bases map to TRBD1. The trim removed 0 bases at V and 8 bases at J, leaving 8 bases unmatched. This CDR3 spans 16 amino acids. The germline CDR1 and CDR2 sequences are SGHRS and YFSETQ. The CDR3 nucleotides read TGCGCCAGCAGCTTGGCCGGGGGACAGGGGTCTGACATTCAGTACTTC. Residues: CASSLAGGQGSDIQYF.

The chain is built from TRBV14 and TRBJ1-3; D gene unclear. V was clipped by 4 bases and J by 4 bases, with 11 bases between them. The CDR3 loop spans 14 amino acids. The germline CDR1 and CDR2 sequences are SGHDN and FVKESK. The CDR3 region has the DNA TGTGCCAGCAGCCTTTATAACTCGGGAAACACCATATATTTT. Protein product: CASSLYNSGNTIYF.

The V call is TRBV5-6, the J call TRBJ1-1, with 7 bases that match TRBD1. This CDR3 has 13 residues. V lost 6 bases to trimming and J lost 5 bases; unmatched junction nucleotides: 7. The germline gives CDR1 SGHDT, CDR2 YYEEEE. DNA of the CDR3: TGTGCCAGCACCTATGACAGGGATACTGAAGCTTTCTTT. Its protein product is CASTYDRDTEAFF.

The rearrangement joins TRBV7-9 to TRBJ2-7; 8 bases are a match to TRBD1. V trimming: 0 bases; J trimming: 10 bases; junction bases outside the gene matches: 8. Germline assignment: CDR1 SEHNR and CDR2 FQNEAQ (reference sequence). The CDR3 has 14 residues. DNA of the CDR3: TGTGCCAGCAGCTTAGCGGGGCAGGGGGCTTCACAGTACTTC. It yields the protein CASSLAGQGASQYF.

This clone was picked up one time. The rearrangement links TRBV10-3 to TRBJ1-4; D is unresolved. Trimming stripped 0 bases from V and 10 bases from J, with 6 bases between. Germline V lookup: CDR1 ENHRY, CDR2 SYGVKD. The CDR3 covers 12 residues. In DNA, the CDR3 is TGTGCCATCAGTGAGTCCGGCGGAAAACTGTTTTTT. Protein: CAISESGGKLFF.

The chain combines TRBV19 with TRBJ2-5, with TRBD1 matching over 8 bases. The germline V gene encodes CDR1 LNHDA and CDR2 SQIVND (reference sequence). The CDR3 length is 15 residues. Unmatched junction bases numbered 10, after V lost 5 bases and J lost 5 bases. DNA for the CDR3: TGTGCCAGTAGTTCGAGCAGGGGGCCAAGGGAGACCCAGTACTTC. As protein: CASSSSRGPRETQYF.

The chain has TRBV10-3 and TRBJ1-2; the D gene is possibly TRBD1 (6 bases). V was shortened by 3 bases and J by 5 bases, with 16 bases between the two germline ends. Per germline, CDR1 ENHRY and CDR2 SYGVKD. CDR3 length: 15 amino acids. Here the CDR3 reads CAISDGGGTRYGYTF. The CDR3 DNA reads TGTGCCATCAGTGACGGCGGGGGCACGAGGTATGGCTACACCTTC.

This clone was counted once. The chain couples TRBV27 to TRBJ2-7; TRBD2 might be the D (6 bases). This CDR3 has 14 residues. Deletions cut 5 bases from V and 7 bases from J, with 18 bases between. Germline V CDR1 and CDR2: MNHEY, SMNVEV (reference sequence). The CDR3 sequence is CASSTFSPSGEQYF. The CDR3, as DNA: TGTGCCAGCAGTACTTTCTCACCGAGCGGGGAGCAGTACTTC.

This clone showed up just once. V is TRBV6-2 or TRBV6-3 and J is TRBJ1-2; D ambiguous. Trimming cost V 6 bases and J 8 bases, with 19 bases left between them. CDR3 length: 14 amino acids. Looked up from germline, CDR1 is MNHEY and CDR2 is SVGEGT. This CDR3 reads CASSSGLSLEGYTF. The CDR3 DNA reads TGTGCCAGCAGCTCAGGACTCTCGTTGGAGGGCTACACCTTC.

This chain joins TRBV7-2 and TRBJ2-7, with TRBD2 identical over 7 bases. This CDR3 contains 15 residues. V trimming: 3 bases; J trimming: 1 base; junction bases outside the gene matches: 6. Looked up from germline, CDR1 is SGHTA and CDR2 is FQGNSA. DNA for the CDR3: TGTGCCAGCAGCTTCCCTCCCGGGGGGTCCTACGAGCAGTACTTC. Protein product: CASSFPPGGSYEQYF.

In this sample, this clone turned up many times. This chain connects TRBV5-6 to TRBJ1-6; maybe TRBD1 (5 bases). CDR1 is SGHDT and CDR2 is YYEEEE in the germline V gene. The CDR3 is 15 residues long. With 2 bases removed from V and 11 bases from J, the gap between germline ends came to 17 bases. Here the CDR3 DNA reads TGTGCCAGCAGCTTCCTTGGGGGGAGATCGGCACCCCTCCACTTT. Its protein product is CASSFLGGRSAPLHF.